The 13 T cell receptor beta chains below come from one sample, sequenced in a study of cytotoxic CD8 clonotypes in ibrutinib-treated CLL. Here immunoSEQ multiplex PCR was the method, and the copy in TCRdb shows in-frame clones only, minus some. The sample lists about 300,000 clones, less than 85% occurring once. The source was PBMCs, collected at disease progression, from a patient treated with ibrutinib. The source of these receptors is a human donor with chronic lymphocytic leukemia.

This chain joins TRBV5-1 and TRBJ2-7; D is ambiguous. From germline, CDR1 is SGHRS and CDR2 YFSETQ. The CDR3 is 14 residues long. Trimming stripped 1 base from V and 5 bases from J, with 13 bases between. CDR3 in amino acids: CASSLIYQSDEQYF. The CDR3, as DNA: TGCGCCAGCAGCTTGATCTACCAATCCGACGAGCAGTACTTC.

The chain joins TRBV2 to TRBJ1-2; D not certain. Per germline, CDR1 SNHLY and CDR2 FYNNEI. V lost 4 bases, J lost 1 base, and 7 bases lay in between. This CDR3 has 13 amino acids. CDR3 protein: CASSGVVNYGYTF. The CDR3 bases are TGTGCCAGCAGTGGGGTGGTTAACTATGGCTACACCTTC.

The V gene is TRBV5-1, the J gene TRBJ1-1; D may be TRBD1 (5 bases). This CDR3 is built from 14 residues. Germline CDR1 and CDR2: SGHRS and YFSETQ. V was cut by 1 base and J by 3 bases, with 10 bases left in between. CDR3 DNA: TGCGCCAGCAGCTTGACTCCAGGGCACACTGAAGCTTTCTTT. This gives the protein CASSLTPGHTEAFF.

This clone was seen a single time. The chain employs TRBV9 and TRBJ1-1; TRBD1 is a possible D gene (6 bases). CDR1 is SGDLS and CDR2 is YYNGEE in the germline V gene. V was trimmed by 0 bases and J by 5 bases, leaving 11 bases between them. The CDR3 has 14 amino acids. In DNA, the CDR3 is TGTGCCAGCAGCGTAGACAGGGCGGGGACTGAAGCTTTCTTT. It codes for CASSVDRAGTEAFF.

The rearrangement joins TRBV11-2 to TRBJ2-3, with no clear D. The CDR3 extends over 12 amino acids. V gave up 4 bases and J gave up 7 bases, with 9 bases separating them. The germline gives CDR1 SGHAT, CDR2 FQNNGV. CDR3 nucleotides: TGTGCCAGCAGCTCCTATAGCAATACGCAGTATTTT. It translates to CASSSYSNTQYF. Together with reference TRBV11-2 and TRBJ2-3, the CDR3 gives the full variable domain: EAGVAQSPRYKIIEKRQSVAFWCNPISGHATLYWYQQILGQGPKLLIQFQNNGVVDDSQLPKDRFSAERLKGVDSTLKIQPAKLEDSAVYLCASSSYSNTQYFGPGTRLTVL.

A single count supports this clone. This chain links TRBV5-6 with TRBJ1-5, with TRBD1 as a possible D gene (5 bases). With 2 bases removed from V and 6 bases from J, the gap between germline ends came to 12 bases. Germline V gene sequence: CDR1 SGHDT, CDR2 YYEEEE. The CDR3 covers 14 residues. In DNA, the CDR3 is TGTGCCAGCAGCTTATGGGGGAAAACTCAGCCCCAGCATTTT. This translates into CASSLWGKTQPQHF.

This chain connects TRBV11-2 to TRBJ2-2; D gene ambiguous. Germline CDR1 is SGHAT and CDR2 is FQNNGV. CDR3 length equals 11 residues. V was trimmed by 3 bases and J by 7 bases, leaving 3 bases between them. CDR3 coding DNA: TGTGCCAGCAGCTTCGACGGGGAGCTGTTTTTT. Protein: CASSFDGELFF.

This clone was counted a single time. The chain is built from TRBV2 and TRBJ1-1, with TRBD1 as a possible D gene (6 bases). Trimming stripped 5 bases from V and 7 bases from J, with 11 bases between. The CDR3 sequence is 12 residues long. CDR1 is SNHLY, CDR2 FYNNEI, per germline. CDR3 residues: CASSRGPIEAFF. CDR3 sequence (DNA): TGTGCCAGCAGTCGGGGGCCGATTGAAGCTTTCTTT. The complete variable domain, with remaining parts taken from reference TRBV2 and TRBJ1-1, reads EPEVTQTPSHQVTQMGQEVILRCVPISNHLYFYWYRQILGQKVEFLVSFYNNEISEKSEIFDDQFSVERPDGSNFTLKIRSTKLEDSAMYFCASSRGPIEAFFGQGTRLTVV.

V is TRBV5-6 and J is TRBJ2-5; D is unclear. Per the germline V gene, CDR1 is SGHDT and CDR2 is YYEEEE. Between the trimmed V and J ends, which lost 2 bases and 2 bases, there was a span of 10 bases. CDR3 length: 14 amino acids. As DNA, the CDR3 is TGTGCCAGCAGCTTAGGGCTGGGGCAAGAGACCCAGTACTTC. Translation gives CASSLGLGQETQYF.

This clone was seen only a few times. V usage is TRBV28 and J usage is TRBJ1-2; D is uncertain. Trimming took off 7 bases at V and 0 bases at J, with 15 bases between the two ends. CDR3 length: 15 residues. Looked up from germline, CDR1 is MDHEN and CDR2 is SYDVKM. CDR3 DNA sequence: TGTGCCAGCACCGATAGGGCCCTGCCTAACTATGGCTACACCTTC. As protein: CASTDRALPNYGYTF.

The chain combines TRBV6-6 with TRBJ2-3; no definite D call. Germline CDR1 is MNHNY and CDR2 is SVGAGI (reference sequence). The CDR3 is 14 residues long. V was clipped by 9 bases and J by 2 bases, with 15 bases between them. The CDR3 bases are TGTGCCAGTGGGGATCTCGGTTTCACAGATACGCAGTATTTT. Protein: CASGDLGFTDTQYF.

The CDR3 sequence is CASPAGTSGRTSTDTQYF. CDR3 coding DNA: TGTGCCAGCCCGGCTGGGACTAGCGGGAGAACGAGCACAGATACGCAGTATTTT. The rearrangement joins TRBV9 to TRBJ2-3; 14 nucleotides align to TRBD2. Germline V gene data show CDR1 as SGDLS and CDR2 as YYNGEE. CDR3 length: 18 residues. Unmatched junction bases numbered 10, after V lost 7 bases and J lost 0 bases.

This sequence joins TRBV7-6 and TRBJ1-1; D unresolved. V lost 2 bases and J lost 5, with 15 bases in between. The CDR3 runs 15 residues. CDR1 SGHVS and CDR2 FNYEAQ come from the germline V gene. The CDR3 here is CASSLFTGFGTEAFF. The CDR3 coding sequence is TGTGCCAGCAGCTTATTCACCGGATTCGGTACTGAAGCTTTCTTT.